Given below is one T cell receptor (beta chain) in context. Exclusion of patients followed from uncontrolled infection, other autoimmune disease, pregnancy or lactation. Regions amplified from RNA transcripts were the TCR beta CDR3 regions. The study used the HTBI primer set for a first-round RT-PCR of the TCR CDR3. TCRdb re-analysed the multiplex PCR reads in MiXCR, keeping a single row per CDR3 protein. The sample records some 760,000 distinct CDR3 sequences, around 15% being singletons. This entry is derived from a study of T cells in Graves' hyperthyroidism and ophthalmopathy. V dropped 8 bases and J dropped 0 bases, with 8 bases sitting between them. Germline lookup yields CDR1 SNHLY and CDR2 FYNNEI. The CDR3 sequence is 13 residues long.

The sequenced material came from blood. This receptor was obtained from a woman aged 18-30 years with Graves' hyperthyroidism. The V and J genes are TRBV2 and TRBJ1-5, with D unclear. CDR3 sequence: CASGQVSNQPQHF. The DNA for the CDR3 is TGTGCCAGCGGCCAGGTTAGCAATCAGCCCCAGCATTTT.